Listed here is a single TCR beta chain. Its cognate antigen has yet to be identified. The record has no base qualities; no much larger clone is one base away. The sample is drawn from a study of blood T cell repertoires in COVID-19 (TCRdb year 2020). For the study in its entirety: Samples covering the acute and convalescent phases of COVID-19 were provided by collaborators in the United States, Italy and Spain. The prospective study material was composed of cDNA or gDNA derived from T cells, B-cell-depleted T cells, or PBMCs. Subjects who had been exposed to COVID-19, were actively infected with it, or had recovered from it provided the deeply sampled blood TCRbeta repertoires that made up the dataset. The repertoires were released in a freely available public database intended as a resource for research on the immune response to SARS-CoV-2. The samples were drawn from two sources: the first 160 participants of the ongoing ImmuneRACE study, and 1,000 to 1,500 subjects contributed by 6 global collaborators. Sample metadata almost always included a de-identified subject ID, COVID-19 status, age in years and sex. Where available, HLA class I and class II types were taken from metadata supplied by the sample provider and were not determined by assay-based typing. On the study overall, not on this receptor specifically: Clinical and demographic metadata were provided uncurated, with the amount varying by source and participant.

The V and J ends are trimmed by 3 bases and 5 bases, leaving 16 bases between them. The CDR3 has 16 amino acids, counting the end cysteine and phenylalanine. CDR3 DNA is the only sequence kept; it has 48 bases, read in frame from the first base. Per the germline V gene, MNHNS is the CDR1 and SASEGT is the CDR2. Whole blood was collected in K2EDTA tubes by collaborating institutions according to the institutions' own protocols. For TCRbeta analysis, collaborator samples were shipped as frozen whole blood, as isolated PBMCs, or as DNA extracted from either sample type. TCRbeta CDR3 regions were amplified from genomic DNA by means of the immunoSEQ Assay, a bias-controlled multiplex PCR. The authors processed their data as follows. The number of nucleated cells in each sample was estimated by amplification of reference gene primers within the assay. Sequence reads were collapsed and filtered to measure the absolute abundance of every unique TCRbeta CDR3 rearrangement. Productive Simpson clonality was computed per sample as the square root of Simpson's diversity index over productive rearrangements. Drawn from immuneACCESS, this table holds only the in-frame rearrangements with V and J called that TCRdb kept. Clones are partly lost; checked studies trace under half to an unresolved V gene and leave the rest unexplained. Clone size and V and J calls were adopted from that table, with D and trimming inferred from the DNA. The table for this sample lists about 150,000 clones; roughly nine tenths of them were counted only once. The top ten clones comprise about 0.57% of the sample.

The V and J genes are TRBV6-1 and TRBJ2-2; 6 matching bases give a weak D call of TRBD2. The sequence was collected from a man aged 50 to 59 with acute or convalescent COVID-19. Source material: peripheral blood. The nucleotide sequence is TGTGCCAGCAGTGAGATTGCGGGGAGAGGTACCGGGGAGCTGTTTTTT. Translated, this is CASSEIAGRGTGELFF.